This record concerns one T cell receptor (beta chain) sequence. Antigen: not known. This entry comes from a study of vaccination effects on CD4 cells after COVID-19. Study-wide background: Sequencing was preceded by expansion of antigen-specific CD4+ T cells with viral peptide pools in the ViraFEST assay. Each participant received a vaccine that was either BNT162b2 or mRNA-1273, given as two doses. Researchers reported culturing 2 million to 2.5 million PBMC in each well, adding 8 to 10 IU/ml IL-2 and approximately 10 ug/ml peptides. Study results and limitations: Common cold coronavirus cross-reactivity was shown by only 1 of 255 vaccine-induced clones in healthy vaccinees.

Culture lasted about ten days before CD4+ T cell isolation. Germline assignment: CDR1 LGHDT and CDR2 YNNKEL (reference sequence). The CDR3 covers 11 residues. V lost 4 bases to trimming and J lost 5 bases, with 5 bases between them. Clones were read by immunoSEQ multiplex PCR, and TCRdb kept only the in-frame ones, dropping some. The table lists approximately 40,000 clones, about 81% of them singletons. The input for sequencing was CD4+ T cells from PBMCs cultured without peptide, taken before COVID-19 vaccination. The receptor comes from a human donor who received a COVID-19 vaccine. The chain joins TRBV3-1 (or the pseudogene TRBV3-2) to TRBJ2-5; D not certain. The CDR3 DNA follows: TGTGCCAGCAGCCTACGGGAGACCCAGTACTTC. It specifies CASSLRETQYF.